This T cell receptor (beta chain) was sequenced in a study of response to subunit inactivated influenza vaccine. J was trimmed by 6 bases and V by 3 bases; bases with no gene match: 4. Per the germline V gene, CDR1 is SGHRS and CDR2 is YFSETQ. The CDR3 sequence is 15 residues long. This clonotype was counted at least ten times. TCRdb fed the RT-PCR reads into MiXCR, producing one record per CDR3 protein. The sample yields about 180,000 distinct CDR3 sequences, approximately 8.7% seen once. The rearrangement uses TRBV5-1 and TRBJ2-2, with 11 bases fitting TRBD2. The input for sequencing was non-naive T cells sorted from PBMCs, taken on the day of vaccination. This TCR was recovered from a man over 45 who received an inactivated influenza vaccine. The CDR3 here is CASSSTSGMAGELFF. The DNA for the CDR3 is TGCGCCAGCAGCTCGACTAGCGGGATGGCCGGGGAGCTGTTTTTT.